The 13 T cell receptor beta chains given below trace back to one sample, sequenced in a study of cytomegalovirus exposure and HLA in healthy donors. The PCR contained 60 Vbeta and 13 Jbeta primers. Assay used: immunoSEQ multiplex PCR; TCRdb lists only in-frame clones, some missing. There are under 200,000 clones in the sample; roughly 80% occur only once, and 1.5% to 2% lies in the top ten. The sample was PBMCs. The receptors originated from a woman in her late teens or twenties in good health and CMV-seronegative.

CDR3 protein: CASSYDKRNTIYF. The CDR3 nucleotides read TGTGCCAGCAGTTACGACAAAAGGAACACCATATATTTT. This chain links TRBV28 with TRBJ1-3, with D hard to call. With 4 bases removed from V and 7 bases from J, the gap between germline ends came to 11 bases. From germline, CDR1 is MDHEN and CDR2 SYDVKM. The CDR3 sequence is 13 residues long. Complete variable domain (other parts from reference TRBV28 and TRBJ1-3): DVKVTQSSRYLVKRTGEKVFLECVQDMDHENMFWYRQDPGLGLRLIYFSYDVKMKEKGDIPEGYSVSREKKERFSLILESASTNQTSMYLCASSYDKRNTIYFGEGSWLTVV.

The V gene is TRBV2, the J gene TRBJ2-5; 8 nucleotides align to TRBD1. The CDR3 spans 15 residues. V trimming: 2 bases; J trimming: 1 base; junction bases outside the gene matches: 3. Germline assignment: CDR1 SNHLY and CDR2 FYNNEI. The CDR3 protein is CASSELDRAQETQYF. CDR3 in DNA: TGTGCCAGCAGTGAACTGGACAGGGCCCAAGAGACCCAGTACTTC.

The chain has TRBV18 and TRBJ1-1; a possible D gene is TRBD1 (5 bases). Trimming took 3 bases from V and 1 from J, leaving 9 bases between them. Germline CDR1 is KGHSH and CDR2 is LQKENI. This CDR3 contains 14 residues. The CDR3 nucleotides are TGTGCCAGCTCACCCCGGGGGTCGAACACTGAAGCTTTCTTT. It is translated as CASSPRGSNTEAFF.

The rearrangement links TRBV7-9 to TRBJ2-2; 7 bases align to TRBD1. The germline V gene has CDR1 SEHNR and CDR2 FQNEAQ (reference sequence). The CDR3 contains 16 residues. V trimming: 2 bases; J trimming: 2 bases; junction bases outside the gene matches: 5. The CDR3 loop is CASSLFRDSNTGELFF. For the CDR3, the DNA is TGTGCCAGCAGCTTATTCCGGGACAGCAACACCGGGGAGCTGTTTTTT.

The chain carries TRBV6-1 and TRBJ2-3; no reliable D call. The V gene lost 6 bases and the J gene lost 5 bases, with 12 bases spanning the gap. Per the germline V gene, CDR1 is MNHNS and CDR2 is SASEGT. The CDR3 contains 13 residues. The CDR3, as DNA: TGTGCCAGCAGCGTAGCACAAGTAGATACGCAGTATTTT. Its protein product is CASSVAQVDTQYF.

The J gene is TRBJ1-4, the V gene TRBV28; no reliable D call. Germline CDR1 and CDR2: MDHEN and SYDVKM. V lost 11 bases to trimming and J lost 7 bases, with 20 bases between them. The CDR3 contains 14 residues. In DNA form, the CDR3 reads TGTGCCCTCAGAGGCGGGTCGAATGGTGAAAAACTGTTTTTT. Amino acids: CALRGGSNGEKLFF.

With respect to this clone: The junction does not match germline at one end; this may be a read error. The chain employs TRBV7-9 and TRBJ1-2; no reliable D call. The CDR3 sequence is 16 residues long. Germline V gene lookup returns CDR1 SEHNR and CDR2 FQNEAQ (reference sequence). This CDR3 reads CASSLSSAAHNYGYAF. The CDR3 DNA reads as TGTGCCAGCAGCTTATCCAGTGCAGCCCATAACTATGGCTACGCCTTC. The full variable domain, completed using reference TRBV7-9 and TRBJ1-2, is DTGVSQNPRHKITKRGQNVTFRCDPISEHNRLYWYRQTLGQGPEFLTYFQNEAQLEKSRLLSDRFSAERPKGSFSTLEIQRTEQGDSAMYLCASSLSSAAHNYGYAFGSGTRLTVV.

The chain couples TRBV9 to TRBJ2-1; TRBD2 matches at 7 bases. Looked up from germline, CDR1 is SGDLS and CDR2 is YYNGEE. This CDR3 has 14 residues. J gave up 6 bases and V 0 bases, and 3 bases lay outside the gene matches. In nucleotides, the CDR3 is TGTGCCAGCAGCGTAGTTTCTAGCGGCAATGAGCAGTTCTTC. Protein: CASSVVSSGNEQFF.

This clone was seen a handful of times. The V gene is TRBV30, the J gene TRBJ2-7, with unresolved D. V lost 3 bases to trimming and J lost 0 bases, with 6 bases between them. The CDR3 totals 12 residues. Germline lookup yields CDR1 GTSNPN and CDR2 SVGIG (reference sequence). The DNA of the CDR3 is TGTGCCTGGAGGAGAGGCTCCTACGAGCAGTACTTC. It encodes CAWRRGSYEQYF.

The V gene is TRBV7-2, the J gene TRBJ1-2; D perhaps matches TRBD1 (6 bases). Trimming took 2 bases from V and 6 from J, leaving 19 bases between them. Germline V gene sequence: CDR1 SGHTA, CDR2 FQGNSA. There are 16 residues in the CDR3. CDR3 nucleotide sequence: TGTGCCAGCAGCTTATGGGGGGGGCGCTCCCCGGATGGCTACACCTTC. Its translation: CASSLWGGRSPDGYTF.

The rearrangement joins TRBV7-2 to TRBJ1-3, with a tentative D call TRBD1 (6 bases). V was shortened by 1 base and J by 4 bases, with 11 bases between the two germline ends. CDR3 length equals 15 residues. Germline V gene data show CDR1 as SGHTA and CDR2 as FQGNSA. The CDR3 here is CASSLGPGAGNTIYF. In DNA, the CDR3 is TGTGCCAGCAGCTTAGGGCCAGGGGCAGGAAACACCATATATTTT.

Regarding this clone: This same CDR3 is encoded by further DNA sequences in the sample. The CDR3, as DNA: TGTGCCAGCAGTCAAGATAGACTAGTCCACGAGCAGTACTTC. It is translated as CASSQDRLVHEQYF. This chain joins TRBV6-6 and TRBJ2-7; possible D gene TRBD2, 6 bases. Germline CDR1 reads MNHNY; CDR2 reads SVGAGI (reference sequence). Trimming cost V 5 bases and J 5 bases, with 16 bases left between them. This CDR3 has 14 amino acids.

The chain recombines TRBV28 with TRBJ2-7, with D possibly TRBD2 on 5 matching bases. The CDR3 is made up of 12 amino acids. CDR1 MDHEN and CDR2 SYDVKM come from the germline V gene. The ends were cut back, 3 bases at V and 6 bases at J, with 9 bases in the middle. Here the CDR3 DNA reads TGTGCCAGCAGTTTGATCGGGGTCGAGCAGTACTTC. This codes for CASSLIGVEQYF.